These 11 T cell receptor beta chains share one sample of origin, sequenced in a study of cytomegalovirus exposure and HLA in healthy donors. Both 60 Vbeta primers and 13 Jbeta primers went into the PCR. Produced via immunoSEQ multiplex PCR; TCRdb's table is partial and in-frame only. This sample has roughly 90,000 clones, with roughly 80% found just once. The sequenced material came from PBMCs. The receptors shown here come from a young man in good health and CMV-seronegative.

The V gene is TRBV9, the J gene TRBJ2-1; tentatively, D is TRBD1 (6 bases). Germline CDR1 reads SGDLS; CDR2 reads YYNGEE. The CDR3 has 15 residues. V lost 6 bases to trimming and J lost 3 bases, with 16 bases between them. DNA for the CDR3: TGTGCCAGCACCACCGGGACAAAGGGCTACAATGAGCAGTTCTTC. Residues: CASTTGTKGYNEQFF.

The rearrangement links TRBV29-1 to TRBJ1-2; D is possibly TRBD1 (6 bases). Trimming stripped 4 bases from V and 4 bases from J, with 19 bases between. Germline lookup yields CDR1 SQVTM and CDR2 ANQGSEA. The CDR3 length is 15 residues. CDR3 bases: TGCAGCGTTGTTAATTTTGAGGGAGGGGGCTATGGCTACACCTTC. This codes for CSVVNFEGGGYGYTF.

This sequence joins TRBV28 and TRBJ2-1; 8 positions agree with TRBD2. Germline values: CDR1 MDHEN, CDR2 SYDVKM. The CDR3 sequence is 14 residues long. V was clipped by 5 bases and J by 2 bases; unmatched bases: 2. CDR3 amino acids: CASSRAGAYNEQFF. CDR3 in DNA: TGTGCCAGCAGTAGAGCGGGGGCCTACAATGAGCAGTTCTTC.

This clone was counted once. This chain connects TRBV5-6 to TRBJ2-5, with D perhaps TRBD1 (6 bases). Germline lookup yields CDR1 SGHDT and CDR2 YYEEEE. This CDR3 comprises 14 residues. Trimming stripped 4 bases from V and 3 bases from J, with 13 bases between. In nucleotides, the CDR3 is TGTGCCAGCAGCACGGCCGGACAGAAAGAGACCCAGTACTTC. As protein: CASSTAGQKETQYF.

This sequence joins TRBV11-1 and TRBJ2-1; TRBD1 agrees at 7 bases. CDR1 and CDR2 from the germline V gene are SGHAT and FQDESV (reference sequence). The V segment lost 5 bases and the J segment 10 bases; nucleotides outside the gene matches: 11. The CDR3 extends over 14 amino acids. CDR3 loop: CASSPDRVSGEQFF. The DNA of the CDR3 is TGTGCCAGCAGCCCTGACAGGGTTTCGGGGGAGCAGTTCTTC.

The V and J genes are TRBV7-9 and TRBJ1-4; no reliable D call. There are 13 residues in the CDR3. With 2 bases removed from V and 8 bases from J, the gap between germline ends came to 9 bases. Looked up from germline, CDR1 is SEHNR and CDR2 is FQNEAQ (reference sequence). This chain's CDR3 is CASSLRLREKLFF. CDR3 nucleotide sequence: TGTGCCAGCAGCTTACGGCTGCGGGAAAAACTGTTTTTT.

This sequence joins TRBV27 and TRBJ2-2, with D tentatively TRBD1 (5 bases). Germline assignment: CDR1 MNHEY and CDR2 SMNVEV (reference sequence). This CDR3 contains 17 residues. Trimming pared 1 base from V and 3 bases from J, leaving 15 bases between. This CDR3 is CASSLWGQGSYTGELFF. CDR3 DNA: TGTGCCAGCAGTTTATGGGGCCAAGGAAGTTACACCGGGGAGCTGTTTTTT.

The J gene is TRBJ2-7, the V gene TRBV28; D may be TRBD2 (5 bases). Germline lookup yields CDR1 MDHEN and CDR2 SYDVKM. The length of the CDR3 is 13 residues. The V gene lost 4 bases and the J gene lost 6 bases, with 13 bases spanning the gap. The CDR3 DNA reads as TGTGCCAGCAGTTCCCCCGCTAGCTCCGAGCAGTACTTC. Its protein is CASSSPASSEQYF. Full variable domain (outside the CDR3, taken from reference TRBV28 and TRBJ2-7): DVKVTQSSRYLVKRTGEKVFLECVQDMDHENMFWYRQDPGLGLRLIYFSYDVKMKEKGDIPEGYSVSREKKERFSLILESASTNQTSMYLCASSSPASSEQYFGPGTRLTVT.

The gene calls are TRBV30 and TRBJ2-6; D is perhaps TRBD2 (5 bases). The germline V gene has CDR1 GTSNPN and CDR2 SVGIG (reference sequence). The CDR3 runs to 17 residues. The V end was cut by 3 bases, the J end by 2 bases, with 17 bases between. The CDR3 nucleotides read TGTGCCTGGAGCCACTCTCTCGGGGATCCTGGGGCCAACGTCCTGACTTTC. This codes for CAWSHSLGDPGANVLTF.

This chain joins TRBV30 and TRBJ1-6; 10 nucleotides match TRBD1. V lost 1 base, J lost 8 bases, and 8 bases stayed unmatched. This CDR3 region has 16 residues. CDR1 and CDR2 from the germline V gene are GTSNPN and SVGIG (reference sequence). The CDR3 protein is CAWSGFLDRGHSPLHF. DNA for the CDR3: TGTGCCTGGAGTGGCTTTCTCGACAGGGGGCATTCACCCCTCCACTTT.

The chain employs TRBV7-3 and TRBJ1-2; D possibly corresponds to TRBD1 (5 bases). Trimming shortened V by 3 bases and J by 7 bases, and 12 bases separated the two germline ends. The germline V gene encodes CDR1 SGHTA and CDR2 FQGTGA. The CDR3 is made up of 13 amino acids. The CDR3 is CASSFEGRGGYTF. The CDR3 bases are TGTGCCAGCAGCTTCGAGGGGCGGGGTGGCTACACCTTC. The complete variable domain, with remaining parts taken from reference TRBV7-3 and TRBJ1-2, reads GAGVSQTPSNKVTEKGKYVELRCDPISGHTALYWYRQSLGQGPEFLIYFQGTGAADDSGLPNDRFFAVRPEGSVSTLKIQRTERGDSAVYLCASSFEGRGGYTFGSGTRLTVV.